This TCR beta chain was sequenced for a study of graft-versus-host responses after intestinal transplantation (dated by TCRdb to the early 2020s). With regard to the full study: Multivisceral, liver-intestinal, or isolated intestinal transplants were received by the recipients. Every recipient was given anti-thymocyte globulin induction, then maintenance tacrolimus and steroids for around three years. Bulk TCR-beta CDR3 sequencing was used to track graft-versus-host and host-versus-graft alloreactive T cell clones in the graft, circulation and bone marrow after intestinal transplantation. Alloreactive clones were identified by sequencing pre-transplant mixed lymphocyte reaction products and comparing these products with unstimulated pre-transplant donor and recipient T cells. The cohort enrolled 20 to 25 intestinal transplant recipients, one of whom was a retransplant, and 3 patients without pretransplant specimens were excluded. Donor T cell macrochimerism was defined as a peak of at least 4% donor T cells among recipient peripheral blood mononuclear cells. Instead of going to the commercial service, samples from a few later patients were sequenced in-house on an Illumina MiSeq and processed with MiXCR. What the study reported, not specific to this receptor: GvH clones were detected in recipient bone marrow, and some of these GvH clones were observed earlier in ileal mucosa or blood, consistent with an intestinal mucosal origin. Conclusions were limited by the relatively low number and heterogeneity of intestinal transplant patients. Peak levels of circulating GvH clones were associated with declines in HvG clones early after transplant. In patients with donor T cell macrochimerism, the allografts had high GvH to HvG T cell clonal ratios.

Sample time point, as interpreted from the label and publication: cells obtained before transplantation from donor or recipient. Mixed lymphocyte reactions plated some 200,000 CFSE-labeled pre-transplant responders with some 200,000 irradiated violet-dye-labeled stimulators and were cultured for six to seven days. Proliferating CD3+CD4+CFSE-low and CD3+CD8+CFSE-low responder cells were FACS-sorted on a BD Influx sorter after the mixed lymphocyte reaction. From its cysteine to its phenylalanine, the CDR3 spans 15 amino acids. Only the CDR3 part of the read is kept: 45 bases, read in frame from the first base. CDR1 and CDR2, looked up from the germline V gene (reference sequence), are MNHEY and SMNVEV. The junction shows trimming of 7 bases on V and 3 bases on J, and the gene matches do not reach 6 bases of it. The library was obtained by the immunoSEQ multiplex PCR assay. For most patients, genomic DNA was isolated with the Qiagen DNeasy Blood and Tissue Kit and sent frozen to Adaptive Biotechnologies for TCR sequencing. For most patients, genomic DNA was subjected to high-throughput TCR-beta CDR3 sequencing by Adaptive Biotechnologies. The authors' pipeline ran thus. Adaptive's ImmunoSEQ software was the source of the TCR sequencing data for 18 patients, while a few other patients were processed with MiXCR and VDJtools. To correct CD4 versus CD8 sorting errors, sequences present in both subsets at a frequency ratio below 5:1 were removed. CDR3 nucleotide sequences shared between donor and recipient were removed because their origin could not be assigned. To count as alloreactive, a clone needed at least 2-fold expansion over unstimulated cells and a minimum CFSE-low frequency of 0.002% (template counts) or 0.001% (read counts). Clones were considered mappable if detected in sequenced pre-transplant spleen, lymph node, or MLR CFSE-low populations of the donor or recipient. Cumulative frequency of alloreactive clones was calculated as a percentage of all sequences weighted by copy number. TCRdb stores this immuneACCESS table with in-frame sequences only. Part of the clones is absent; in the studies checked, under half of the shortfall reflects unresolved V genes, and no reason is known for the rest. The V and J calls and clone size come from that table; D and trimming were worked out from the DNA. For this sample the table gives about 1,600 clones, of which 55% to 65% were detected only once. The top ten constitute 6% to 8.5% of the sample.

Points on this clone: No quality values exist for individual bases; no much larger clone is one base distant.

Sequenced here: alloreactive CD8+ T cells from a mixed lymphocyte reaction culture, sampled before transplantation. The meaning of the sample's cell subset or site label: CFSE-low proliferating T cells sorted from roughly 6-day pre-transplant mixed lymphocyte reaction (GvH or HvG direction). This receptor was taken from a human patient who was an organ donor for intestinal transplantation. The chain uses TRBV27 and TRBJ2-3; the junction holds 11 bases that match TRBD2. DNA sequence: TGTGCCAGCAAGCTCTTAGCGGGGGGGACAGATACGCAGTATTTT. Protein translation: CASKLLAGGTDTQYF.